Listed below are T cell receptor beta chains from one sample, sequenced in a study of cytomegalovirus exposure and HLA in healthy donors. Libraries were prepared by immunoSEQ multiplex PCR; TCRdb keeps only in-frame clonotypes and omits some of them. The profile shows approximately 140,000 clones, 80% to 90% of them singletons. Sequencing was carried out using PBMCs. Every receptor here comes from a woman aged 40 to 50 in good health and CMV-seropositive. Each CDR3 is given with its conserved first and last residue. The D gene is left open where the match is weak. Expanded clones are given a class, and other clones once, few, many or no size at all.

d_gene,v_gene,j_gene,abundance,CDR3aa,CDR3nt
-,TRBV28,TRBJ1-4,-,CASSTYWDSGGTNEKLFF,TGTGCCAGCAGTACATATTGGGACTCCGGCGGGACTAATGAAAAACTGTTTTTT
TRBD1,TRBV6-5,TRBJ1-2,-,CATSQGARIGYTF,TGTGCCACTTCACAGGGGGCGCGCATTGGCTACACCTTC
-,TRBV27,TRBJ1-1,-,CASSSEGDDTEAFF,TGTGCCAGCAGTTCTGAGGGGGACGACACTGAAGCTTTCTTT
TRBD1,TRBV6-5,TRBJ2-7,once,CASNLTGGSYEQYF,TGTGCCAGCAACCTGACAGGGGGCTCCTACGAGCAGTACTTC
-,TRBV9,TRBJ2-7,-,CASSVGGGDYEQYF,TGTGCCAGCAGCGTAGGAGGGGGTGACTACGAGCAGTACTTC
TRBD2,TRBV18,TRBJ2-7,-,CASSPFSGTSSYEQYF,TGTGCCAGCTCACCTTTTTCCGGGACTAGCTCCTACGAGCAGTACTTC
-,TRBV7-3,TRBJ2-6,few,CASSLSPGANVLTF,TGTGCCAGCAGCCTGTCTCCTGGGGCCAACGTCCTGACTTTC
-,TRBV11-1,TRBJ2-7,-,CASSPQTASYEQYF,TGTGCCAGCAGCCCTCAGACAGCCTCCTACGAGCAGTACTTC
-,TRBV7-9,TRBJ1-3,once,CASRGAAGGNTIYF,TGTGCCAGCCGGGGAGCGGCAGGTGGAAACACCATATATTTT
-,TRBV18,TRBJ1-2,-,CASSPIQGEGYTF,TGTGCCAGCTCACCTATTCAGGGTGAGGGCTACACCTTC
TRBD1,TRBV2,TRBJ1-2,few,CASSGQAGGYGYTF,TGTGCCAGCAGTGGTCAGGCAGGGGGCTATGGCTACACCTTC
-,TRBV6-1,TRBJ1-2,-,CASSDRVGYPF,TGTGCCAGCAGTGATCGGGTCGGCTACCCCTTC
TRBD1,TRBV6-5,TRBJ1-1,-,CAITRTGLSTEAFF,TGTGCCATCACAAGGACAGGGTTGAGTACTGAAGCTTTCTTT
TRBD2,TRBV7-2,TRBJ2-1,-,CASSSSGTSGRASGNEQFF,TGTGCCAGCAGCTCAAGTGGTACTAGCGGGAGGGCCTCAGGCAATGAGCAGTTCTTC
TRBD1,TRBV6-1,TRBJ1-2,-,CASARQGGDYGYTF,TGTGCCAGCGCCAGACAAGGGGGCGACTATGGCTACACCTTC
TRBD1,TRBV7-6,TRBJ1-1,-,CASSLKPPHSAGGQNTEAFF,TGTGCCAGCAGCTTAAAACCACCCCACAGCGCAGGGGGCCAGAACACTGAAGCTTTCTTT
-,TRBV10-2,TRBJ1-1,-,CASSSDKNTEAFF,TGCGCCAGCAGCTCGGACAAGAACACTGAAGCTTTCTTT
TRBD2,TRBV6-6,TRBJ2-2,-,CASRTLAGLDTGELFF,TGTGCCAGCCGGACCCTAGCGGGGTTGGACACCGGGGAGCTGTTTTTT
-,TRBV9,TRBJ2-7,-,CASSVGQVPYEQYF,TGTGCCAGCAGCGTAGGACAGGTTCCCTACGAGCAGTACTTC
-,TRBV5-8,TRBJ2-7,-,CASSLGRDEQYF,TGTGCCAGCAGCTTGGGCAGGGACGAGCAGTACTTC
-,TRBV14,TRBJ2-7,-,CASSREYAGYEQYF,TGTGCCAGCAGCCGCGAATATGCCGGGTACGAGCAGTACTTC
TRBD1,TRBV7-9,TRBJ1-2,-,CASSPYRDRGYGYTF,TGTGCCAGCAGCCCTTACCGGGACAGGGGCTATGGCTACACCTTC
-,TRBV9,TRBJ2-1,few,CASSPSSTSYNEQFF,TGTGCCAGCAGTCCTAGTAGTACGTCCTACAATGAGCAGTTCTTC
TRBD1,TRBV5-1,TRBJ2-7,-,CASSPGQGSYEQYF,TGCGCCAGCAGCCCGGGACAGGGCTCCTACGAGCAGTACTTC
-,TRBV6-1,TRBJ2-7,once,CASSTTGSYEQYF,TGTGCCAGCAGCACCACGGGTTCCTACGAGCAGTACTTC
TRBD2,TRBV6-4,TRBJ2-3,-,CASSALAAGTDTQYF,TGTGCCAGCAGCGCACTAGCGGCAGGTACAGATACGCAGTATTTT
-,TRBV7-8,TRBJ2-7,-,CASRLRPDRIREQYF,TGTGCCAGCAGGCTGAGACCGGACAGAATACGCGAGCAGTACTTC
-,TRBV2,TRBJ1-6,-,CASSQKGTGSFGSPLHF,TGTGCCAGCAGCCAAAAGGGTACAGGAAGCTTCGGGTCACCCCTCCACTTT
TRBD2,TRBV6-1,TRBJ2-7,few,CASSEGVASGIPYEQYF,TGTGCCAGCAGTGAAGGCGTGGCTAGCGGGATACCCTACGAGCAGTACTTC
-,TRBV7-9,TRBJ2-2,few,CASSSRLGSSATGELFF,TGTGCCAGCAGCTCCAGACTAGGATCGTCGGCCACCGGGGAGCTGTTTTTT